This T cell receptor beta chain was sequenced in a study of shared clonotypes between healthy human individuals. Background on the study: CD4 naive and memory got three plates each, CD8 naive two, CD8 memory one.

The table came from immunoSEQ multiplex PCR; TCRdb's copy has only in-frame clones and leaves some out. Of under 1,100,000 clones in the sample, 78% were seen once. The germline V and J ends were trimmed by 5 bases and 4 bases, with 15 bases remaining between them. The CDR3 length is 15 residues. Germline V gives CDR1 SGHRS, CDR2 YFSETQ. The origin of this receptor is a man between 18 and 29 years old in good health. Some clones in this sample may be carry-over from other donors' samples. Sequenced material: memory CD4+ T cells from PBMCs. Indicated subset: CD45RA-negative fraction. J is TRBJ1-4 and V is TRBV5-1, with D hard to call. The chain's CDR3 is CASSLVPGINEKLFF. Here the CDR3 DNA reads TGCGCCAGCAGTCTCGTGCCAGGAATTAATGAAAAACTGTTTTTT.